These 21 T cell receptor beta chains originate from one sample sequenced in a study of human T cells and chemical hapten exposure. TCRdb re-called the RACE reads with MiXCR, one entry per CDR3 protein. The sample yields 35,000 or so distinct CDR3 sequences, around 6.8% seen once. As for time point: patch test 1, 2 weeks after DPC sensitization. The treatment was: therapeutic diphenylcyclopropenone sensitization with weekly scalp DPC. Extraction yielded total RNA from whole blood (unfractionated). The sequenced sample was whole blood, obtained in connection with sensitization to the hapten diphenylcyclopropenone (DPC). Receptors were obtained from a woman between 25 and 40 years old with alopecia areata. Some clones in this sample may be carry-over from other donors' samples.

CDR3 protein: CASSRLAGGGETQYF. The CDR3 coding sequence is TGTGCCAGCAGCCGACTAGCGGGGGGAGGAGAGACCCAGTACTTC. The chain couples TRBV7-3 to TRBJ2-5; TRBD2 matches at 13 bases. The ends lost 5 bases at V and 4 bases at J; junction bases unmatched: 4. Germline V CDR1 and CDR2: SGHTA, FQGTGA. The length of the CDR3 is 15 residues. Looking up the rest from reference TRBV7-3 and TRBJ2-5 gives the full variable domain: GAGVSQTPSNKVTEKGKYVELRCDPISGHTALYWYRQSLGQGPEFLIYFQGTGAADDSGLPNDRFFAVRPEGSVSTLKIQRTERGDSAVYLCASSRLAGGGETQYFGPGTRLLVL.

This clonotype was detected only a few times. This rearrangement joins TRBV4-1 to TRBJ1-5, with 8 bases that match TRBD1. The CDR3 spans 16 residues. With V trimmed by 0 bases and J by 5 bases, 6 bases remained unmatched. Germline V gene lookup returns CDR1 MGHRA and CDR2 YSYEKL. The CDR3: CASSQDTGGKDQPQHF. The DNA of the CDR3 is TGCGCCAGCAGCCAAGACACAGGGGGTAAGGATCAGCCCCAGCATTTT.

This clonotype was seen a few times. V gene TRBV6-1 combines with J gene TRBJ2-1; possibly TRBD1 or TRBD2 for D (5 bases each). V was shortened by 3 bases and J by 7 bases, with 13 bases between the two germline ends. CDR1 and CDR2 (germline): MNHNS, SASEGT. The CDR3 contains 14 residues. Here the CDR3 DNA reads TGTGCCAGCAGTGAGAGGGGCCCAATTAATGAGCAGTTCTTC. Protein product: CASSERGPINEQFF.

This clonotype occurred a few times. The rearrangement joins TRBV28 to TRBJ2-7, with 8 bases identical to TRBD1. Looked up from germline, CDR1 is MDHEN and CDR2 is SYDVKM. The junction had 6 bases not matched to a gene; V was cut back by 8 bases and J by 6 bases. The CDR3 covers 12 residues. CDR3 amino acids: CASGDRRFEQYF. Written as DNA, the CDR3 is TGTGCCAGCGGGGACAGGCGCTTCGAGCAGTACTTC.

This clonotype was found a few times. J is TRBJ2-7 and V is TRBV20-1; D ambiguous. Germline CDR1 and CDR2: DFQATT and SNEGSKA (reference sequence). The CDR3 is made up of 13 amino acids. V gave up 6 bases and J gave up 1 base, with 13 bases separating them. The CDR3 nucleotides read TGCAGTGCCCATAGACTGGATTCCTACGAGCAGTACTTC. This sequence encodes CSAHRLDSYEQYF.

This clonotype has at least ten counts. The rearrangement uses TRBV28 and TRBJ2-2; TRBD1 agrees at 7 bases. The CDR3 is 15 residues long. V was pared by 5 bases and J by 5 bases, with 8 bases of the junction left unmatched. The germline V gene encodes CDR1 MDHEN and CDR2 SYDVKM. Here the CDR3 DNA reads TGTGCCAGCAGTCGCCGGGACAGAATGACCGGGGAGCTGTTTTTT. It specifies CASSRRDRMTGELFF. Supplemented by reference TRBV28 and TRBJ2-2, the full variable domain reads DVKVTQSSRYLVKRTGEKVFLECVQDMDHENMFWYRQDPGLGLRLIYFSYDVKMKEKGDIPEGYSVSREKKERFSLILESASTNQTSMYLCASSRRDRMTGELFFGEGSRLTVL.

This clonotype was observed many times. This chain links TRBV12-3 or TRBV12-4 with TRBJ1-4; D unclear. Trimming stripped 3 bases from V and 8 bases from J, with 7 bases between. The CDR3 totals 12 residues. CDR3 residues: CASSFGLEKLFF. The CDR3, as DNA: TGTGCCAGCAGTTTTGGTCTGGAAAAACTGTTTTTT.

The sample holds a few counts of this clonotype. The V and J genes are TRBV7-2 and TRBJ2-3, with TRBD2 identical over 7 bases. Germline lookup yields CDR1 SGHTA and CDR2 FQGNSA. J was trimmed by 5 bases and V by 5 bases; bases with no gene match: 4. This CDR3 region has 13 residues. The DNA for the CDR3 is TGTGCCAGCAGCCCCGGGGGGAGAGATACGCAGTATTTT. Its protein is CASSPGGRDTQYF.

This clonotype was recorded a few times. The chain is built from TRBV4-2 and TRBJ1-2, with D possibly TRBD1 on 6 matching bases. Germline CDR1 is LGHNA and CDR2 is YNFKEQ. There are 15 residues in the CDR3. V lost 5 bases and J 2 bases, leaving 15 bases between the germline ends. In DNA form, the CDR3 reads TGTGCCAGCAGCTCGCCCAGCCAGGGGAACTATGGCTACACCTTC. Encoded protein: CASSSPSQGNYGYTF.

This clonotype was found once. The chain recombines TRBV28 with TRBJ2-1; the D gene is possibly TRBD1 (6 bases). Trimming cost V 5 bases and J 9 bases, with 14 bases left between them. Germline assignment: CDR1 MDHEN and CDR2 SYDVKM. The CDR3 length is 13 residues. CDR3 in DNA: TGTGCCAGCAGTGCCCAGGGGACGGGTGAGCAGTTCTTC. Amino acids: CASSAQGTGEQFF.

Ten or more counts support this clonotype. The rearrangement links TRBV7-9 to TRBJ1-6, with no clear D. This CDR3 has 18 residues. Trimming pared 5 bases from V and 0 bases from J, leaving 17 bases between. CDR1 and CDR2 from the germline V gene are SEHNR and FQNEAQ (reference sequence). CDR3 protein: CASSPAVGLRSYNSPLHF. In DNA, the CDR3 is TGTGCCAGCAGCCCCGCGGTAGGTCTCCGCTCCTATAATTCACCCCTCCACTTT.

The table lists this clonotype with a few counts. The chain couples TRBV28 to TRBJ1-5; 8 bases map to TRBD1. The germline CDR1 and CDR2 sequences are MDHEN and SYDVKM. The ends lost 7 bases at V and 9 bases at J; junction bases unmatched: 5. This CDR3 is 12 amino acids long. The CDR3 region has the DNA TGTGCCAGCACCAGGGGGCAGGGGCCCCAGCATTTT. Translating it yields CASTRGQGPQHF.

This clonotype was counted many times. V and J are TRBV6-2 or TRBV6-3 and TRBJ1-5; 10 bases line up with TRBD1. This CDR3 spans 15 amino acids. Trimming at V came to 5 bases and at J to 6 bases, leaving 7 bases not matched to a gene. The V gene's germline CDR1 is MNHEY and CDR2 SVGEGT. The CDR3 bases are TGTGCCAGCAGTGCCGGGACAGGGGTTTTTCAGCCCCAGCATTTT. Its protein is CASSAGTGVFQPQHF.

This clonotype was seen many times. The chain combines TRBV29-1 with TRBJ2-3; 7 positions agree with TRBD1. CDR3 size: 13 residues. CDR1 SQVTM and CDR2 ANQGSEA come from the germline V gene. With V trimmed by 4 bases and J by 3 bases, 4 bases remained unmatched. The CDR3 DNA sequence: TGCAGCGTTGCACAGGGGTGGACAGATACGCAGTATTTT. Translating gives CSVAQGWTDTQYF.

The DNA of the CDR3 is TGCAGTGCTAGACAAGAGGGACAGCCCTATGGCTACACCTTC. Amino acid sequence: CSARQEGQPYGYTF. The chain employs TRBV20-1 and TRBJ1-2; 7 positions agree with TRBD1. The trim removed 2 bases at V and 4 bases at J, leaving 7 bases unmatched. The CDR3 runs 14 residues. CDR1 is DFQATT and CDR2 is SNEGSKA in the germline V gene (reference sequence).

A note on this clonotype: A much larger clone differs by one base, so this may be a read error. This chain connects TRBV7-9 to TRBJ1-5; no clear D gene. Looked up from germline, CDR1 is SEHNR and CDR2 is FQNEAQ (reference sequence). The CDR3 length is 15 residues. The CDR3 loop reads CASSSSENRDQPHHF. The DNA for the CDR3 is TGTGCCAGCAGCTCATCAGAAAACAGAGATCAGCCCCATCATTTT. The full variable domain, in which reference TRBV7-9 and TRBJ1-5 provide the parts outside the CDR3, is DTGVSQNPRHKITKRGQNVTFRCDPISEHNRLYWYRQTLGQGPEFLTYFQNEAQLEKSRLLSDRFSAERPKGSFSTLEIQRTEQGDSAMYLCASSSSENRDQPHHFGDGTRLSIL.

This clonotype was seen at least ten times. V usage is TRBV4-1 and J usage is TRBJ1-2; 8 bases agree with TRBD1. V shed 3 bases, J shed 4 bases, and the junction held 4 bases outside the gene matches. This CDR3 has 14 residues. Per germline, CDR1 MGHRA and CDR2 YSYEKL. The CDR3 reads CASSHPGQGYGYTF. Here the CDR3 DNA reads TGCGCCAGCAGCCATCCCGGACAGGGCTATGGCTACACCTTC.

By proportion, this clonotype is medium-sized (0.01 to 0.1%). CDR3 nucleotide sequence: TGCAGTGCTAGAGTTAGCGGGGTTGACTACGAGCAGTACTTC. It encodes CSARVSGVDYEQYF. The rearrangement links TRBV20-1 to TRBJ2-7; 8 bases agree with TRBD2. CDR3 length equals 14 residues. Germline V lookup: CDR1 DFQATT, CDR2 SNEGSKA (reference sequence). With V trimmed by 1 base and J by 3 bases, 5 bases remained unmatched.

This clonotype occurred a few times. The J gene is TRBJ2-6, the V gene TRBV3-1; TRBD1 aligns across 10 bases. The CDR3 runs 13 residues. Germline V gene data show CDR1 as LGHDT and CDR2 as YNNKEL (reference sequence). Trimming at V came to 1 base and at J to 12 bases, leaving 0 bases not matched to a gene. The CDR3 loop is CASSQGTGGVLTF. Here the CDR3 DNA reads TGTGCCAGCAGCCAAGGGACAGGGGGCGTCCTGACTTTC.

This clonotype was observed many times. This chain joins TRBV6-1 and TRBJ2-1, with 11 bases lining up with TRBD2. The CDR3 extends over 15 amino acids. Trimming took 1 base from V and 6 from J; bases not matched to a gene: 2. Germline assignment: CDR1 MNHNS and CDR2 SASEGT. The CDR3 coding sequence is TGTGCCAGCAGTGAAGATAGCGGGGGGGCCAATGAGCAGTTCTTC. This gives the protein CASSEDSGGANEQFF.

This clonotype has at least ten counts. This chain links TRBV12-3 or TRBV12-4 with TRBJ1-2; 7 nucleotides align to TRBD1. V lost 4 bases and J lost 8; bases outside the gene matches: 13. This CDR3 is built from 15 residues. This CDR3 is CASSYGQDGLGGYTF. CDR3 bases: TGTGCCAGCAGTTACGGACAGGATGGTCTGGGGGGCTACACCTTC.